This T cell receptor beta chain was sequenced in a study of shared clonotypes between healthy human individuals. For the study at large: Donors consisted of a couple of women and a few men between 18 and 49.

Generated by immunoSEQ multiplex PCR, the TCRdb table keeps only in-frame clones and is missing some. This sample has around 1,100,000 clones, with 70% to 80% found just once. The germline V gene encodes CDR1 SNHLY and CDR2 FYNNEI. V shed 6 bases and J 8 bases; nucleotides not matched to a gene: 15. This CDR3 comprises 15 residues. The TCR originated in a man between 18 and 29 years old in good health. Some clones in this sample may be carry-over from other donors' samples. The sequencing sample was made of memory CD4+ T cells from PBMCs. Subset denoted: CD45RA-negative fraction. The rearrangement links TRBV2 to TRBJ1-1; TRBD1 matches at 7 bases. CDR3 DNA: TGTGCCAGCAGGGAATCCGGGACAGCCGCCAACGAAGCTTTCTTT. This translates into CASRESGTAANEAFF.